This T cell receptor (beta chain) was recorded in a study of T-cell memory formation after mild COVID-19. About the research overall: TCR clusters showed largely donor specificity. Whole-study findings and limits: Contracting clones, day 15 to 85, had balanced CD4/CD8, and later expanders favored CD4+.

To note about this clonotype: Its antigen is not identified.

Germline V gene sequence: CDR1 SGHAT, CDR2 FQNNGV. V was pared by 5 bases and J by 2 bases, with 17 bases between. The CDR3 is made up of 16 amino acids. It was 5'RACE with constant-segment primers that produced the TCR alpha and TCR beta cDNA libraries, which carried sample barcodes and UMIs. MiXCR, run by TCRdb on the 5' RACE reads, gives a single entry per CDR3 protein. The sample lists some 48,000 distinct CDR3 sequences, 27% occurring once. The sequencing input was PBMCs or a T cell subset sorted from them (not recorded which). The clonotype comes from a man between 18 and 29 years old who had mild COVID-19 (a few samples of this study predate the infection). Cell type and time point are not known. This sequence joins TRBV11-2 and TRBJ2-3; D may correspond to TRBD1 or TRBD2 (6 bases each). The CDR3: CASSPSPGAFTDTQYF. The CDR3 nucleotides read TGTGCCAGCAGCCCCAGCCCGGGGGCGTTCACAGATACGCAGTATTTT.